Shown below are 4 T cell receptor beta chains from a single sample sequenced in a study of blood T cell repertoires in COVID-19. Using immunoSEQ multiplex PCR, the repertoire was profiled, and TCRdb retains in-frame clones only, with some absent. The profile shows around 160,000 clones, around 81% of them singletons. Sequencing was performed on peripheral blood. The receptors shown here come from a man aged 55 to 70 with active or convalescent COVID-19.

This clone has just a few counts. A junction end diverges from the germline sequence, so it may reflect a read error. This chain uses TRBV2 with TRBJ2-3; the match to TRBD2 covers 7 bases. The CDR3 loop spans 17 amino acids. Germline lookup yields CDR1 SNHLY and CDR2 FYNNEI. The CDR3 loop is CASSAQGGGGRVNTQFF. DNA of the CDR3: TGTGCCAGCAGTGCCCAAGGCGGGGGAGGGAGGGTGAATACGCAGTTTTTT.

The chain is built from TRBV7-2 and TRBJ2-7; unclear D gene. The ends were cut back, 0 bases at V and 2 bases at J, with 5 bases in the middle. The CDR3 runs 13 residues. CDR1 and CDR2 from the germline V gene are SGHTA and FQGNSA. The CDR3 DNA reads as TGTGCCAGCAGCTTAGCGAAGCCCTACGAGCAGTACTTC. Translated, it gives CASSLAKPYEQYF. The whole variable domain, remainder taken from reference TRBV7-2 and TRBJ2-7, is GAGVSQSPSNKVTEKGKDVELRCDPISGHTALYWYRQSLGQGLEFLIYFQGNSAPDKSGLPSDRFSAERTGGSVSTLTIQRTQQEDSAVYLCASSLAKPYEQYFGPGTRLTVT.

The genes are TRBV11-3 and TRBJ2-3; 9 nucleotides match TRBD1. Germline CDR1 reads SGHNT; CDR2 reads YENEEA. J gave up 4 bases and V 5 bases, and 4 bases lay outside the gene matches. This CDR3 region has 14 residues. The CDR3 region is CASSPTGGADTQYF. CDR3 DNA sequence: TGTGCCAGCAGCCCGACAGGGGGTGCAGATACGCAGTATTTT.

The V call is TRBV7-9, the J call TRBJ2-5; 13 bases agree with TRBD2. The germline V gene encodes CDR1 SEHNR and CDR2 FQNEAQ (reference sequence). This CDR3 is 16 amino acids long. J gave up 2 bases and V 1 base, and 1 base lay outside the gene matches. CDR3 sequence reads: CASSLGGLAGQETQYF. The CDR3 DNA sequence: TGTGCCAGCAGCTTAGGGGGACTAGCGGGGCAAGAGACCCAGTACTTC.